One T cell receptor (beta chain) is described in this entry. The CDR3 contains 15 residues. Per germline, CDR1 LGHDT and CDR2 YNNKEL (reference sequence). V lost 1 base to trimming and J lost 7 bases, with 16 bases between them. This entry belongs to a study of blood T cell repertoires in COVID-19. In the study overall: Sites in the United States, Italy and Spain provided acute and convalescent COVID-19 samples. T cells, B-cell-depleted T cells, or PBMCs supplied cDNA or gDNA.

The authors' processing: It was from reference gene primer amplification that nucleated cell counts were estimated. TCRdb's copy holds only in-frame clones and misses some; the assay was immunoSEQ multiplex PCR. The D gene and trimming were derived from the DNA, and the V and J assignments and clone size from that table. Altogether about 120,000 clones are present, approximately 91% being singletons, with the ten largest covering 8% to 9.5%. The chain has TRBV3-1 (or the pseudogene TRBV3-2) and TRBJ1-2; no reliable D call. What was sequenced was peripheral blood. The receptor was isolated from a woman aged 70-85 years who had recovered from COVID-19. This chain's CDR3 is CASSQVAEVPPGYTF. In DNA form, the CDR3 reads TGTGCCAGCAGCCAAGTCGCCGAGGTGCCCCCTGGCTACACCTTC.